A selection of T cell receptor beta chains follows, all from one sample in a study of shared clonotypes between healthy human individuals. Clones were read by immunoSEQ multiplex PCR, and TCRdb kept only the in-frame ones, dropping some. Of about half a million clones in the sample, about four fifths are singletons; the top ten hold over 10%. Material: PBMCs. All receptors derive from a woman aged 40 to 50 in good health. Some clones in this sample may be carry-over from other donors' samples. Each CDR3 is given with its conserved first and last residue. The D gene is left open where the match is weak. Clone size is not always given. Where it is, it says once, few, many or a class for expanded clones.

clone_size: few
j_call: TRBJ2-1
v_call: TRBV2
d_call: .
cdr3_nt: TGTGCCAGCACCTCCTTTTACAGCTACAATGAGCAGTTCTTC
cdr3_aa: CASTSFYSYNEQFF

clone_size: .
j_call: TRBJ1-5
v_call: TRBV25-1
d_call: .
cdr3_nt: TGTGCCAGCAGGGACTCTGGGTCGTCCAATCAGCCCCAGCATTTT
cdr3_aa: CASRDSGSSNQPQHF

clone_size: .
j_call: TRBJ2-1
v_call: TRBV19
d_call: TRBD2
cdr3_nt: TGTGCCAGTCTTATGACTAGCGGGAAGGGGTCCTACAATGAGCAGTTCTTC
cdr3_aa: CASLMTSGKGSYNEQFF

clone_size: .
j_call: TRBJ2-5
v_call: TRBV6-1
d_call: TRBD1
cdr3_nt: TGTGCCTTCTCCGGGACAGGGGGCGGAAAGACCCAGTACTTC
cdr3_aa: CAFSGTGGGKTQYF

clone_size: .
j_call: TRBJ2-7
v_call: TRBV27
d_call: .
cdr3_nt: TGTGCCAGCAGTCCCCGGGTGGGGTACGAGCAGTACTTC
cdr3_aa: CASSPRVGYEQYF

clone_size: .
j_call: TRBJ2-1
v_call: TRBV11-2
d_call: TRBD2
cdr3_nt: TGTGCCAGCAGCTTAGGGGGCGGTGGGACTAGCAACAATGAGCAGTTCTTC
cdr3_aa: CASSLGGGGTSNNEQFF

clone_size: many
j_call: TRBJ1-3
v_call: TRBV28
d_call: TRBD1
cdr3_nt: TGTGCCAGCAGCTCGCCCCACCAACAGGGGGGAAACACCATATATTTT
cdr3_aa: CASSSPHQQGGNTIYF

clone_size: few
j_call: TRBJ2-5
v_call: TRBV7-7
d_call: .
cdr3_nt: TGTGCCAGCAGCTCGGGCCCCGCCGGAGAGACCCAGTACTTC
cdr3_aa: CASSSGPAGETQYF

clone_size: .
j_call: TRBJ2-3
v_call: TRBV28
d_call: TRBD2
cdr3_nt: TGTGCCAGCAGCACTAGCGGGAGGGCCCCAGATACGCAGTATTTT
cdr3_aa: CASSTSGRAPDTQYF

clone_size: .
j_call: TRBJ2-1
v_call: TRBV14
d_call: .
cdr3_nt: TGTGCCAGCAGTTTCACGGCCTACAATGAGCAGTTCTTC
cdr3_aa: CASSFTAYNEQFF

clone_size: .
j_call: TRBJ1-1
v_call: TRBV5-8
d_call: .
cdr3_nt: TGTGCCAGCAGCTGGGAACAGGGTTCGCGGGCTTTCTTT
cdr3_aa: CASSWEQGSRAFF

clone_size: .
j_call: TRBJ2-7
v_call: TRBV5-1
d_call: .
cdr3_nt: TGCGCCAGCAGCTTGGCTTGGGGCGAAAGACCCTACGAGCAGTACTTC
cdr3_aa: CASSLAWGERPYEQYF

clone_size: .
j_call: TRBJ2-4
v_call: TRBV20-1
d_call: .
cdr3_nt: TGCGCTACCGGAGGGGAAAACATTCAGTACTTC
cdr3_aa: CATGGENIQYF

clone_size: .
j_call: TRBJ1-5
v_call: TRBV7-2
d_call: TRBD1
cdr3_nt: TGTGCCAGCAGCTTCGGACAGGGGGCACAGCCCCAGCATTTT
cdr3_aa: CASSFGQGAQPQHF

clone_size: .
j_call: TRBJ2-7
v_call: TRBV29-1
d_call: .
cdr3_nt: TGCAGCGTTGAAGATCGGGGAGGTTCGAGGTACGAGCAGTACTTC
cdr3_aa: CSVEDRGGSRYEQYF

clone_size: .
j_call: TRBJ1-5
v_call: TRBV19
d_call: .
cdr3_nt: TGTGCCAGTAGTGCGACAGCTAGCAATCAGCCCCAGCATTTT
cdr3_aa: CASSATASNQPQHF

clone_size: .
j_call: TRBJ2-3
v_call: TRBV18
d_call: TRBD2
cdr3_nt: TGTGCCAGCTCACCAACCGGGACTAGCGGTAGCACAGATACGCAGTATTTT
cdr3_aa: CASSPTGTSGSTDTQYF

clone_size: .
j_call: TRBJ2-3
v_call: TRBV18
d_call: .
cdr3_nt: TGTGCCAGCTCACCACTGGACAGCACAGATACGCAGTATTTT
cdr3_aa: CASSPLDSTDTQYF

clone_size: .
j_call: TRBJ2-7
v_call: TRBV5-1
d_call: TRBD1
cdr3_nt: TGCGCCAGCAGCTTACCGGGACAGGGATACGAGCAGTACTTC
cdr3_aa: CASSLPGQGYEQYF

clone_size: .
j_call: TRBJ2-1
v_call: TRBV2
d_call: TRBD1
cdr3_nt: TGTGCCAGCAGCGCGGGACAGGGAATCTACAATGAGCAGTTCTTC
cdr3_aa: CASSAGQGIYNEQFF

clone_size: .
j_call: TRBJ1-1
v_call: TRBV4-3
d_call: .
cdr3_nt: TGCGCCAGCAGCAAAGGGGGTTTTTTAACTTTCTTT
cdr3_aa: CASSKGGFLTFF

clone_size: .
j_call: TRBJ2-3
v_call: TRBV7-9
d_call: TRBD2
cdr3_nt: TGTGCCAGCAGCTTTAACCGACTAGCGGGAACAGATACGCAGTATTTT
cdr3_aa: CASSFNRLAGTDTQYF

clone_size: .
j_call: TRBJ2-7
v_call: TRBV29-1
d_call: .
cdr3_nt: TGCAGCGTTAGGTGGGGGACCTACGAGCAGTACTTC
cdr3_aa: CSVRWGTYEQYF

clone_size: once
j_call: TRBJ2-1
v_call: TRBV11-2
d_call: .
cdr3_nt: TGTGCCAGCATCCAAGTCCTATTTAGAGCGGCCTTCTCCTACAATGAGCAGTTCTTC
cdr3_aa: CASIQVLFRAAFSYNEQFF

clone_size: .
j_call: TRBJ1-2
v_call: TRBV10-3
d_call: .
cdr3_nt: TGTGCCATCTCAGTGGGGGAAAACTATGGCTACACCTTC
cdr3_aa: CAISVGENYGYTF

clone_size: many
j_call: TRBJ2-3
v_call: TRBV6-8
d_call: TRBD2
cdr3_nt: TGTGCTCCCTCGGCGGGAGGCGCAGATACGCAGTATTTT
cdr3_aa: CAPSAGGADTQYF

clone_size: .
j_call: TRBJ2-5
v_call: TRBV7-9
d_call: TRBD2
cdr3_nt: TGTGCCAGCCGAGCGGGGGCGGGACAAGAGACCCAGTACTTC
cdr3_aa: CASRAGAGQETQYF

clone_size: .
j_call: TRBJ2-1
v_call: TRBV28
d_call: .
cdr3_nt: TGTGCCAGCAGTCCAATCTTCAATACCTACAATGAGCAGTTCTTC
cdr3_aa: CASSPIFNTYNEQFF

clone_size: .
j_call: TRBJ2-5
v_call: TRBV4-1
d_call: .
cdr3_nt: TGCGCCAGCACCCCGGGCGCGGGATTCCAAGAGACCCAGTACTTC
cdr3_aa: CASTPGAGFQETQYF

clone_size: .
j_call: TRBJ2-7
v_call: TRBV18
d_call: .
cdr3_nt: TGTGCCAGCTCACGGGTTGGCTACGAGCAGTACTTC
cdr3_aa: CASSRVGYEQYF

clone_size: .
j_call: TRBJ2-3
v_call: TRBV21-1
d_call: .
cdr3_nt: TGTGCCAGCAGCAATAGGCCCCCGCGGGAGGGCCCCACAGATACGCAGTATTTT
cdr3_aa: CASSNRPPREGPTDTQYF

clone_size: .
j_call: TRBJ2-5
v_call: TRBV29-1
d_call: TRBD2
cdr3_nt: TGCAGCGGGACTAGCCTCGGAGAGACCCAGTACTTC
cdr3_aa: CSGTSLGETQYF

clone_size: .
j_call: TRBJ2-7
v_call: TRBV7-8
d_call: TRBD1
cdr3_nt: TGTGCCAGCAGCCCGCACCTGGACAGGCCCTACGAGCAGTACTTC
cdr3_aa: CASSPHLDRPYEQYF

clone_size: .
j_call: TRBJ2-3
v_call: TRBV27
d_call: TRBD2
cdr3_nt: TGTGCCAGCAATCTAGCGGGAGTCCCTGGCACAGATACGCAGTATTTT
cdr3_aa: CASNLAGVPGTDTQYF

clone_size: .
j_call: TRBJ2-3
v_call: TRBV2
d_call: .
cdr3_nt: TGTGCCAGCAGTGAATCCCCGGTGAGCACAGATACGCAGTATTTT
cdr3_aa: CASSESPVSTDTQYF

clone_size: .
j_call: TRBJ2-1
v_call: TRBV5-5
d_call: TRBD2
cdr3_nt: TGTGCCAGCAGCTTGGAGACTAGCGGGAACTACAATGAGCAGTTCTTC
cdr3_aa: CASSLETSGNYNEQFF

clone_size: .
j_call: TRBJ1-2
v_call: TRBV10-3
d_call: .
cdr3_nt: TGTGCCATCAGTGAGTGGAGGGAGGGGAAAGGTGGCTACACCTTC
cdr3_aa: CAISEWREGKGGYTF

clone_size: many
j_call: TRBJ2-1
v_call: TRBV28
d_call: .
cdr3_nt: TGTGCCAGCAGTGGAGCTGGGGGCGCTTACAATGAGCAGTTCTTC
cdr3_aa: CASSGAGGAYNEQFF

clone_size: .
j_call: TRBJ2-3
v_call: TRBV9
d_call: TRBD1
cdr3_nt: TGTGCCAGCAGCTTATCCTCCGGGACAGGGGCTAGCACAGATACGCAGTATTTT
cdr3_aa: CASSLSSGTGASTDTQYF

clone_size: .
j_call: TRBJ2-6
v_call: TRBV30
d_call: .
cdr3_nt: TGTGCCGGGACATCAGGGCTCTCTGGGGCCAACGTCCTGACTTTC
cdr3_aa: CAGTSGLSGANVLTF

clone_size: .
j_call: TRBJ1-4
v_call: TRBV11-2
d_call: .
cdr3_nt: TGTGCCAGCAGCTTAGGACCTGGGGGCCCTAATGAAAAACTGTTTTTT
cdr3_aa: CASSLGPGGPNEKLFF

clone_size: .
j_call: TRBJ2-3
v_call: TRBV7-6
d_call: .
cdr3_nt: TGTGCCAGCAGCTTACCCCTAGAGGCAGATACGCAGTATTTT
cdr3_aa: CASSLPLEADTQYF

clone_size: .
j_call: TRBJ1-4
v_call: TRBV7-9
d_call: .
cdr3_nt: TGTGCCGGCAGAAAGGATCAGGAGAATGAAAAACTGTTTTTT
cdr3_aa: CAGRKDQENEKLFF

clone_size: many
j_call: TRBJ1-2
v_call: TRBV11-2
d_call: TRBD1
cdr3_nt: TGTGCCAGCAGCCCGGGACAGGGGGGCTACACCTTC
cdr3_aa: CASSPGQGGYTF

clone_size: .
j_call: TRBJ1-1
v_call: TRBV7-8
d_call: .
cdr3_nt: TGTGCCAGCAGCCCGAGGACGGCTTTGAACACTGAAGCTTTCTTT
cdr3_aa: CASSPRTALNTEAFF